Below, 10 T cell receptor beta chains from the same sample are listed, as sequenced in a study of T cells in Graves' hyperthyroidism and ophthalmopathy. From RNA transcripts, TCR beta CDR3 regions were amplified. HTBI primers drove first-round RT-PCR of the TCR CDR3. TCRdb re-derived calls from the multiplex PCR reads in MiXCR, one entry per CDR3 protein. The sample holds hundreds of thousands of distinct CDR3 sequences; around 15% are singletons and the top ten take 10%. The material sequenced was blood. The source is a woman aged 18-29 years with Graves' hyperthyroidism.

At least ten counts were recorded for this clonotype. V and J are TRBV29-1 and TRBJ2-3; 9 bases are a match to TRBD2. The V segment lost 6 bases and the J segment 9 bases; nucleotides outside the gene matches: 31. The CDR3 totals 20 residues. The V gene's germline CDR1 is SQVTM and CDR2 ANQGSEA. Here the CDR3 DNA reads TGCAGCGTGCGACTCCCACTGACTCGCGGTCCAGCGGGAGGAGTGTGGACGCAGTATTTT. Translated: CSVRLPLTRGPAGGVWTQYF.

In regard to this clonotype: A read error may account for a junction end that differs from germline. The genes are TRBV10-3 and TRBJ1-2, with D unresolved. The CDR3 length is 14 residues. Germline V gene lookup returns CDR1 ENHRY and CDR2 SYGVKD. CDR3 DNA: TGTGCCGTCAGTGAGTCCGTGAGAAACTATGGCTACACCTTC. Translated, it gives CAVSESVRNYGYTF.

The V and J genes are TRBV30 and TRBJ2-6; tentatively, D is TRBD2 (5 bases). This CDR3 is 17 amino acids long. Germline CDR1 is GTSNPN and CDR2 is SVGIG (reference sequence). Between the trimmed V and J ends, which lost 4 bases and 0 bases, there was a span of 16 bases. The CDR3 sequence is CAWKPGLFSSGANVLTF. Here the CDR3 DNA reads TGTGCCTGGAAACCCGGACTCTTCAGCTCTGGGGCCAACGTCCTGACTTTC. The full variable domain, its missing parts supplied by reference TRBV30 and TRBJ2-6, is SQTIHQWPATLVQPVGSPLSLECTVEGTSNPNLYWYRQAAGRGLQLLFYSVGIGQISSEVPQNLSASRPQDRQFILSSKKLLLSDSGFYLCAWKPGLFSSGANVLTFGAGSRLTVL.

In its sample, this clonotype was seen many times. The rearrangement joins TRBV28 to TRBJ2-5; 11 nucleotides agree with TRBD1. Trimming removed 8 bases from V and 5 bases from J; junction bases left unmatched: 16. In germline, CDR1 is MDHEN, CDR2 SYDVKM. The CDR3 extends over 17 amino acids. CDR3 nucleotides: TGTGCCAGCTCCCCCGCCCGGGACAGGGGGGTTAGTGAGACCCAGTACTTC. Its protein product is CASSPARDRGVSETQYF.

This clonotype appeared many times. The chain recombines TRBV7-8 with TRBJ1-5; 7 bases match TRBD1. The J segment lost 8 bases and the V segment lost 4 bases, leaving 8 bases of the junction unmatched. Germline V CDR1 and CDR2: SGHVS, FQNEAQ. This CDR3 is built from 14 residues. DNA for the CDR3: TGTGCCAGCAGCTCCCAACAGGGGCGAGAGCCCCAGCATTTT. It codes for CASSSQQGREPQHF.

This clonotype was detected ten times or more. CDR3 amino acids: CASRPRGQSNQPQHF. The CDR3 bases are TGTGCCAGCAGGCCCAGGGGGCAGAGCAATCAGCCCCAGCATTTT. The rearrangement links TRBV2 to TRBJ1-5, with 8 bases matching TRBD1. The CDR3 contains 15 residues. Germline V gene lookup returns CDR1 SNHLY and CDR2 FYNNEI. Trimming at V came to 6 bases and at J to 1 base, leaving 5 bases not matched to a gene.

V and J are TRBV14 and TRBJ1-1; the match to TRBD1 covers 8 bases. The CDR3 covers 14 residues. CDR1 is SGHDN and CDR2 is FVKESK in the germline V gene. V lost 3 bases and J lost 7; bases outside the gene matches: 7. The CDR3 is CASSHYRGVVEAFF. The CDR3 coding sequence is TGTGCCAGCAGCCACTACAGGGGGGTGGTTGAAGCTTTCTTT. Complete variable domain (other parts from reference TRBV14 and TRBJ1-1): EAGVTQFPSHSVIEKGQTVTLRCDPISGHDNLYWYRRVMGKEIKFLLHFVKESKQDESGMPNNRFLAERTGGTYSTLKVQPAELEDSGVYFCASSHYRGVVEAFFGQGTRLTVV.

This clonotype was seen ten or more times. The gene calls are TRBV2 and TRBJ2-7, with unresolved D. The CDR3 spans 15 residues. CDR1 is SNHLY and CDR2 is FYNNEI in the germline V gene. V was shortened by 0 bases and J by 0 bases, with 9 bases between the two germline ends. In DNA, the CDR3 is TGTGCCAGCAGTGAAGCCAGGCCTAGCTCCTACGAGCAGTACTTC. It encodes CASSEARPSSYEQYF. Variable domain in full (rest from reference TRBV2 and TRBJ2-7): EPEVTQTPSHQVTQMGQEVILRCVPISNHLYFYWYRQILGQKVEFLVSFYNNEISEKSEIFDDQFSVERPDGSNFTLKIRSTKLEDSAMYFCASSEARPSSYEQYFGPGTRLTVT.

This clonotype was counted many times. The V call is TRBV6-2 or TRBV6-3, the J call TRBJ2-1; the D is unclear. Germline V gene sequence: CDR1 MNHEY, CDR2 SVGEGT. This CDR3 contains 11 residues. Trimming shortened V by 7 bases and J by 8 bases, and 9 bases separated the two germline ends. CDR3 sequence reads: CASTGFDEQFF. DNA for the CDR3: TGTGCCAGCACCGGGTTCGATGAGCAGTTCTTC.

This clonotype came up many times. This chain connects TRBV7-2 to TRBJ1-2, with unresolved D. The CDR3 runs 13 residues. Trimming left V 5 bases short and J 4 bases short, with 11 bases between. Germline lookup yields CDR1 SGHTA and CDR2 FQGNSA. The chain's CDR3 is CASSTTRTYGYTF. CDR3 DNA sequence: TGTGCCAGCAGCACCACCAGGACCTATGGCTACACCTTC. The full variable domain, its missing parts supplied by reference TRBV7-2 and TRBJ1-2, is GAGVSQSPSNKVTEKGKDVELRCDPISGHTALYWYRQSLGQGLEFLIYFQGNSAPDKSGLPSDRFSAERTGGSVSTLTIQRTQQEDSAVYLCASSTTRTYGYTFGSGTRLTVV.